The 19 T cell receptor beta chains presented below share a single source sample, sequenced in a study of T-cell reconstitution after alpha-beta-depleted transplantation in children. As it was prepared, the TCRbeta library received unique molecular identifiers. TCRdb re-derived calls from the PCR reads in MiXCR, one entry per CDR3 protein. The data show fewer than 550,000 distinct CDR3 sequences, 15% to 20% seen once. The source material was PBMCs, mostly from graft donor cells, sampled 360 days after TCRalphabeta/CD19-depleted stem cell transplant. These receptors came from a boy in the first two years of life who had a stem cell transplant for Wiskott-Aldrich syndrome, so the T cells may come from the graft donor.

This clonotype was observed a few times. The chain couples TRBV6-2 or TRBV6-3 to TRBJ2-7; 9 bases line up with TRBD2. V shed 4 bases, J shed 3 bases, and the junction held 10 bases outside the gene matches. The germline gives CDR1 MNHEY, CDR2 SVGEGT. The CDR3 is 16 amino acids. CDR3 in amino acids: CASSSPAREGLYEQYF. CDR3 DNA sequence: TGTGCCAGCAGTTCCCCTGCGCGGGAGGGCCTCTACGAGCAGTACTTC.

V gene TRBV20-1 combines with J gene TRBJ2-1; 11 bases are a match to TRBD1. The V gene's germline CDR1 is DFQATT and CDR2 SNEGSKA (reference sequence). The V and J ends lost 5 bases and 7 bases, in that order; junction bases with no gene match: 10. The CDR3 sequence is 15 residues long. The CDR3 sequence: CSARSGTGGKNEQFF. The CDR3 nucleotides are TGCAGTGCTCGGAGCGGGACAGGGGGTAAAAATGAGCAGTTCTTC.

The chain has TRBV3-1 and TRBJ2-1, with D perhaps being TRBD1 or TRBD2 (5 bases each). The V gene lost 1 base and the J gene lost 0 bases, with 10 bases spanning the gap. This CDR3 spans 16 amino acids. Germline lookup yields CDR1 LGHDT and CDR2 YNNKEL (reference sequence). The CDR3 is CASSQGGVGSYNEQFF. CDR3 bases: TGTGCCAGCAGCCAAGGAGGGGTGGGCTCCTACAATGAGCAGTTCTTC.

This sequence joins TRBV6-9 and TRBJ1-1; 7 bases align to TRBD1. Per the germline V gene, CDR1 is MNHGY and CDR2 is SVAAGI. With V trimmed by 4 bases and J by 4 bases, 6 bases remained unmatched. The CDR3 spans 14 residues. The CDR3 sequence: CASSSSQGSTEAFF. Here the CDR3 DNA reads TGTGCCAGCAGTTCTTCACAGGGGTCCACTGAAGCTTTCTTT.

V usage is TRBV28 and J usage is TRBJ2-3; the D is unclear. Trimming took 2 bases from V and 2 from J, leaving 14 bases between them. Germline V gives CDR1 MDHEN, CDR2 SYDVKM. This CDR3 has 16 residues. The CDR3 is CASSLRVPSDTDTQYF. CDR3 DNA: TGTGCCAGCAGTTTAAGAGTACCTTCCGACACAGATACGCAGTATTTT.

The chain couples TRBV6-1 to TRBJ2-2, with D possibly being TRBD2 (5 bases). Trimming pared 6 bases from V and 0 bases from J, leaving 14 bases between. The CDR3 has 16 residues. In germline, CDR1 is MNHNS, CDR2 SASEGT. The CDR3 protein is CASSPWGSANTGELFF. CDR3 DNA: TGTGCCAGCAGCCCCTGGGGTAGCGCGAACACCGGGGAGCTGTTTTTT.

This clonotype was counted ten times or more. The genes are TRBV12-3 or TRBV12-4 and TRBJ2-3; TRBD2 is a possible D gene (6 bases). Trimming cost V 10 bases and J 2 bases, with 10 bases left between them. CDR3 length equals 12 residues. The CDR3 protein is CATQGLTDTQYF. DNA of the CDR3: TGTGCCACCCAGGGACTCACAGATACGCAGTATTTT.

The chain joins TRBV5-1 to TRBJ1-1; 12 bases line up with TRBD1. This CDR3 is built from 17 residues. Trimming cost V 4 bases and J 1 base; bases outside gene matches: 8. The germline CDR1 and CDR2 sequences are SGHRS and YFSETQ. The CDR3: CASSGGTGGRRNTEAFF. CDR3 nucleotide sequence: TGCGCCAGCAGCGGCGGGACAGGGGGCCGTCGGAACACTGAAGCTTTCTTT. The full variable domain, rest sourced from reference TRBV5-1 and TRBJ1-1, is KAGVTQTPRYLIKTRGQQVTLSCSPISGHRSVSWYQQTPGQGLQFLFEYFSETQRNKGNFPGRFSGRQFSNSRSEMNVSTLELGDSALYLCASSGGTGGRRNTEAFFGQGTRLTVV.

The sample holds a few counts of this clonotype. The chain recombines TRBV5-1 with TRBJ2-7; D may be TRBD1 (5 bases). The germline gives CDR1 SGHRS, CDR2 YFSETQ. This CDR3 has 13 amino acids. V lost 4 bases and J lost 1, with 9 bases in between. The CDR3 bases are TGCGCCAGCAGCGCGGACAATTCCTACGAGCAGTACTTC. This encodes CASSADNSYEQYF.

This clonotype was detected a few times. The rearrangement uses TRBV6-5 and TRBJ2-3; 7 positions agree with TRBD2. Germline lookup yields CDR1 MNHEY and CDR2 SVGAGI. V shed 2 bases, J shed 9 bases, and the junction held 5 bases outside the gene matches. This CDR3 contains 13 residues. The CDR3 region has the DNA TGTGCCAGCAGTTACGGCGAGCGGGGCACGCAGTATTTT. Its protein product is CASSYGERGTQYF.

V usage is TRBV27 and J usage is TRBJ2-4; 7 bases match TRBD1. This CDR3 contains 13 residues. Per germline, CDR1 MNHEY and CDR2 SMNVEV (reference sequence). Trimming took 6 bases from V and 7 from J; bases not matched to a gene: 6. The CDR3 here is CASSNRGINIQYF. DNA for the CDR3: TGTGCCAGCAGCAACAGGGGAATTAACATTCAGTACTTC.

The chain has TRBV15 and TRBJ2-4; 7 positions match TRBD1. Germline CDR1 and CDR2: LNHNV and YYDKDF (reference sequence). Germline trimming cut 3 bases from V and 6 bases from J; bases unmatched to any gene: 8. The CDR3 length is 15 residues. In DNA, the CDR3 is TGTGCCACCAGCAGCCTACAGGGGAAGGCAAACATTCAGTACTTC. Translating gives CATSSLQGKANIQYF.

This chain connects TRBV6-1 to TRBJ2-1; 8 bases line up with TRBD2. Germline V gene lookup returns CDR1 MNHNS and CDR2 SASEGT. There are 17 residues in the CDR3. After removal of 7 bases from V and 0 bases from J, the junction contained 11 bases not matched to a gene. The CDR3 here is CASTLAGGRGSYNEQFF. Written as DNA, the CDR3 is TGTGCCAGCACTCTCGCGGGGGGCCGGGGCTCCTACAATGAGCAGTTCTTC.

This clonotype was seen a handful of times. The chain couples TRBV12-3 or TRBV12-4 to TRBJ2-7; TRBD2 is a possible D gene (6 bases). V was pared by 4 bases and J by 7 bases, with 14 bases between. The CDR3 is 13 amino acids. CDR3: CASSYLGTGEQYF. The CDR3 DNA sequence: TGTGCCAGCAGTTACTTGGGGACTGGGGAGCAGTACTTC.

This clonotype was counted between two and nine times. The chain combines TRBV20-1 with TRBJ2-4; possibly TRBD1 or TRBD2 for D (6 bases each). The CDR3 extends over 15 amino acids. V lost 5 bases and J 6 bases, leaving 20 bases between the germline ends. CDR1 and CDR2 (germline): DFQATT, SNEGSKA (reference sequence). CDR3 DNA sequence: TGCAGTGCTGGCACGAGGGGGGTGCTAAGAAACATTCAGTACTTC. Its protein is CSAGTRGVLRNIQYF.

J is TRBJ2-5 and V is TRBV2; D might be TRBD2 (6 bases). This CDR3 has 14 residues. V lost 2 bases to trimming and J lost 2 bases, with 9 bases between them. Looked up from germline, CDR1 is SNHLY and CDR2 is FYNNEI. This CDR3 reads CASSELAPQETQYF. The CDR3 DNA follows: TGTGCCAGCAGTGAACTAGCGCCACAAGAGACCCAGTACTTC.

The chain has TRBV4-3 and TRBJ2-7, with 7 nucleotides matching TRBD2. The V gene's germline CDR1 is LGHNA and CDR2 YSLEER. The J segment lost 2 bases and the V segment lost 0 bases, leaving 7 bases of the junction unmatched. The CDR3 contains 16 residues. DNA of the CDR3: TGCGCCAGCAGCCAAGAGGGGGAGGGCCAAACCTACGAGCAGTACTTC. Translated: CASSQEGEGQTYEQYF.

The chain carries TRBV4-2 and TRBJ2-3, with 14 bases lining up with TRBD2. The CDR3 has 23 residues. V lost 0 bases, J lost 0 bases, and 17 bases stayed unmatched. Looked up from germline, CDR1 is LGHNA and CDR2 is YNFKEQ. The CDR3 region has the DNA TGTGCCAGCAGCCAAGATGGAGGGGGACTAGCGGGAGTCTGCTGTTCAAGCACAGATACGCAGTATTTT. It encodes CASSQDGGGLAGVCCSSTDTQYF.

The chain uses TRBV29-1 and TRBJ1-1; tentatively, D is TRBD1 (6 bases). Germline assignment: CDR1 SQVTM and CDR2 ANQGSEA. The CDR3 loop spans 12 amino acids. V lost 5 bases and J lost 4, with 11 bases in between. This CDR3 is CSVSGVGTEAFF. Here the CDR3 DNA reads TGCAGCGTTTCAGGGGTCGGCACTGAAGCTTTCTTT.